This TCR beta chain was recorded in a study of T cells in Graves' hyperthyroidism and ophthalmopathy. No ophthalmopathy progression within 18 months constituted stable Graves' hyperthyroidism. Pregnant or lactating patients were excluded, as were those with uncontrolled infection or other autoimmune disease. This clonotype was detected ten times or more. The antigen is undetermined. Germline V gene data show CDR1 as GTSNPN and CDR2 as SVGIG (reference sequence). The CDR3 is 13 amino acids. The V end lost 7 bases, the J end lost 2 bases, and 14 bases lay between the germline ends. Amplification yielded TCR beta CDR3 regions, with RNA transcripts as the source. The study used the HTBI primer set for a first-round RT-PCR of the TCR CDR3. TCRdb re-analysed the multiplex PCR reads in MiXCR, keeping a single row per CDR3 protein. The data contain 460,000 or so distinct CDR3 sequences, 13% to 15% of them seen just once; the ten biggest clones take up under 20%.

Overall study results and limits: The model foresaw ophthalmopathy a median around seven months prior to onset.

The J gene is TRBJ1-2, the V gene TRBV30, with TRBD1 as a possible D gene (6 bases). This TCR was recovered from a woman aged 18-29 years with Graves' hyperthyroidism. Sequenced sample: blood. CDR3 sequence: CASSQGLNYGYTF. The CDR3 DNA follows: TGTGCCTCGTCTCAGGGGCTAAACTATGGCTACACCTTC.